These T cell receptor beta chains were read from a single sample in a study of shared clonotypes between healthy human individuals. TCRdb's copy holds only in-frame clones and misses some; the assay was immunoSEQ multiplex PCR. The table includes about 450,000 clones, around 79% detected once. The sequenced material came from PBMCs. The receptor source for this set is a woman in her thirties or forties in good health. Some clones in this sample may be carry-over from other donors' samples. The CDR3 runs from the conserved cysteine through the conserved F or W. D genes are given only for firm matches. The size entry is marked missing in some rows and otherwise reads once, few, many or a size class.

clone_size | j_call | v_call | d_call | cdr3_aa | cdr3_nt
NA | TRBJ2-5 | TRBV5-1 | NA | CASSTQGRETQYF | TGCGCCAGCAGCACCCAGGGTCGGGAGACCCAGTACTTC
NA | TRBJ2-1 | TRBV29-1 | TRBD1 | CSVDPGGEQFF | TGCAGTGTTGACCCAGGGGGTGAGCAGTTCTTC
NA | TRBJ2-3 | TRBV18 | NA | CASSPGGSTDTQYF | TGTGCCAGCTCACCAGGCGGGAGCACAGATACGCAGTATTTT
few | TRBJ1-3 | TRBV29-1 | NA | CSARPTGDDGNTIYF | TGCAGCGCACGCCCTACTGGGGACGATGGAAACACCATATATTTT
NA | TRBJ1-4 | TRBV7-9 | TRBD1 | CASSQDRGFNEKLFF | TGTGCCAGCAGCCAGGACAGGGGCTTTAATGAAAAACTGTTTTTT
NA | TRBJ1-1 | TRBV5-6 | NA | CASSILRTRIKLNTEAFF | TGTGCCAGCAGCATCCTTCGGACACGCATTAAATTGAACACTGAAGCTTTCTTT
NA | TRBJ1-2 | TRBV5-6 | NA | CASSTISNYGYTF | TGTGCCAGCAGCACCATCTCTAACTATGGCTACACCTTC
few | TRBJ1-1 | TRBV2 | NA | CASSGEGDTEAFF | TGTGCCAGCTCGGGCGAAGGCGACACTGAAGCTTTCTTT
NA | TRBJ1-3 | TRBV4-3 | TRBD1 | CASSSWDSYSGNTIYF | TGCGCCAGCAGCTCATGGGACAGCTACTCTGGAAACACCATATATTTT
NA | TRBJ1-4 | TRBV19 | TRBD1 | CASRAGTGTTNEKLFF | TGTGCCAGTAGGGCCGGGACAGGGACAACTAATGAAAAACTGTTTTTT
NA | TRBJ2-3 | TRBV2 | TRBD1 | CASSVQGHTDTQYF | TGTGCCAGCAGCGTACAGGGGCACACAGATACGCAGTATTTT
NA | TRBJ1-5 | TRBV10-3 | NA | CAISEGTGSNQPQHF | TGTGCCATCAGTGAGGGTACAGGGAGCAATCAGCCCCAGCATTTT
NA | TRBJ2-2 | TRBV30 | NA | CAWIGQLTTGELFF | TGTGCCTGGATTGGGCAACTCACTACCGGGGAGCTGTTTTTT
few | TRBJ2-5 | TRBV29-1 | TRBD1 | CSVDGVLDRGSETQYF | TGCAGCGTTGATGGGGTTTTGGACAGGGGGTCGGAGACCCAGTACTTC
NA | TRBJ2-5 | TRBV5-1 | NA | CASSLSSGDPWETQYF | TGCGCCAGCAGCTTGTCGTCAGGAGATCCTTGGGAGACCCAGTACTTC
NA | TRBJ2-1 | TRBV5-1 | TRBD2 | CASSLGGTSKYNEQFF | TGCGCCAGCAGCTTGGGCGGGACTAGTAAATACAATGAGCAGTTCTTC
NA | TRBJ2-2 | TRBV9 | NA | CASSPSRTGELFF | TGTGCCAGCAGCCCTTCTCGGACCGGGGAGCTGTTTTTT
NA | TRBJ2-3 | TRBV29-1 | TRBD2 | CSVEGGSHTDTQYF | TGCAGCGTTGAGGGCGGGAGCCATACAGATACGCAGTATTTT
NA | TRBJ1-2 | TRBV6-6 | NA | CASTQGRNYGYTF | TGTGCCAGCACTCAGGGCAGGAACTATGGCTACACCTTC
once | TRBJ2-1 | TRBV5-1 | NA | CASAASSYNEQFF | TGCGCCAGCGCGGCATCCTCCTACAATGAGCAGTTCTTC
NA | TRBJ1-5 | TRBV6-1 | TRBD1 | CASSEPGQVQPQHF | TGTGCCAGCAGTGAACCGGGACAGGTCCAGCCCCAGCATTTT
NA | TRBJ1-1 | TRBV2 | NA | CASNRVQSMNTEAFF | TGTGCCAGCAACAGGGTCCAGTCGATGAACACTGAAGCTTTCTTT
NA | TRBJ1-2 | TRBV29-1 | NA | CSVERGNGYTF | TGCAGCGTTGAACGGGGGAATGGCTACACCTTC
NA | TRBJ2-7 | TRBV18 | TRBD2 | CASGASGTPYEQYF | TGTGCCAGCGGGGCTAGCGGGACCCCCTACGAGCAGTACTTC
many | TRBJ2-7 | TRBV2 | NA | CASSDGSSYEQYF | TGTGCCAGCAGTGACGGGAGCTCCTACGAGCAGTACTTC